The subject of this entry is one T cell receptor (beta chain). No antigen is known for it. V dropped 4 bases and J dropped 7; count of bases not matched to a gene: 7. This CDR3 is built from 14 residues. Looked up from germline, CDR1 is MNHEY and CDR2 is SMNVEV (reference sequence). Produced via immunoSEQ multiplex PCR; TCRdb's table is partial and in-frame only. The table has roughly 80,000 clones, less than 95% seen once; the top ten hold about 0.14%. The sample originates from a study of human versus mouse CDR3 diversity and MHC coevolution. Study information: The immunoSEQ assay reportedly detects one in 200,000 T cells. Between roughly 5.5 x 10^6 and 1.6 x 10^7 valid reads came from each sample.

Findings and limits, study-wide: The lowest clonal inequality scores came from most of the three human donors. By iCHAO1, human TCR beta clonotypes numbered 1.5 million to 2 million, the most.

Material for sequencing was naive CD4+ T cells from blood. Subset of the sample: CD45RO-negative CD62L-positive naive CD4 T cells. V gene TRBV27 combines with J gene TRBJ2-5; TRBD2 aligns across 9 bases. This TCR came from a person aged 25 to 69 in good health. In DNA form, the CDR3 reads TGTGCCAGCAGTTCCCGGACTAGCGTTATGACCCAGTACTTC. Translated: CASSSRTSVMTQYF.